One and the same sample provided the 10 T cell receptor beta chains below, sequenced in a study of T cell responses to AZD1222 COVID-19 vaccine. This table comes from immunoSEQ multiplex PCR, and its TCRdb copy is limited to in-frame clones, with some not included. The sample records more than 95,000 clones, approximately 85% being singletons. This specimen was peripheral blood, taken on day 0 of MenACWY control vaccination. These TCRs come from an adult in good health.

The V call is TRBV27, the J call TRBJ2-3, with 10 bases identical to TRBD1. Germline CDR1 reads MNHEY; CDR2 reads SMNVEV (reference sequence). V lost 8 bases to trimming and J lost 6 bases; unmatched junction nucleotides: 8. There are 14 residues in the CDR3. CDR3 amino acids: CASRDRGGRDTQYF. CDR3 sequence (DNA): TGTGCCAGCCGGGACAGGGGAGGAAGGGATACGCAGTATTTT.

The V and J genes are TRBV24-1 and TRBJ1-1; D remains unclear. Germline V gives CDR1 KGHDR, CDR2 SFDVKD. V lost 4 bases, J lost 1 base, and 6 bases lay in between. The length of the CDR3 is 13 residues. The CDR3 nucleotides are TGTGCCACCAGTGAAGGAAGGAACACTGAAGCTTTCTTT. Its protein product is CATSEGRNTEAFF.

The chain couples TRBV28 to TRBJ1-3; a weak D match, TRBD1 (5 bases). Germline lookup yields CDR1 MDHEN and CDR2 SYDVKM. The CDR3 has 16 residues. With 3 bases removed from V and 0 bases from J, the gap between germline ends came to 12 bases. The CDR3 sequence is CASSFLGVSSGNTIYF. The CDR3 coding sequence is TGTGCCAGCAGTTTTTTAGGGGTCAGCTCTGGAAACACCATATATTTT. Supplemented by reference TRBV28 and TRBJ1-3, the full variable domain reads DVKVTQSSRYLVKRTGEKVFLECVQDMDHENMFWYRQDPGLGLRLIYFSYDVKMKEKGDIPEGYSVSREKKERFSLILESASTNQTSMYLCASSFLGVSSGNTIYFGEGSWLTVV.

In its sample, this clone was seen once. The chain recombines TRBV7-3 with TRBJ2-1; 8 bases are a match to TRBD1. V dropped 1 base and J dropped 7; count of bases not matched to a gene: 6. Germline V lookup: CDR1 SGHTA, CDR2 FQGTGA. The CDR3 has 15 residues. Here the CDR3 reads CASSLRDRPGNEQFF. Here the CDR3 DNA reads TGTGCCAGCAGCTTAAGGGACAGGCCGGGGAATGAGCAGTTCTTC.

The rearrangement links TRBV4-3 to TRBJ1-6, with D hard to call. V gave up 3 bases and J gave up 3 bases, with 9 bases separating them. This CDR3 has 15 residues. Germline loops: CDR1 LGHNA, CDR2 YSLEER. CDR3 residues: CASSQVLIYNSPLHF. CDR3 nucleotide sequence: TGCGCCAGCAGCCAGGTCCTAATCTATAATTCACCCCTCCACTTT.

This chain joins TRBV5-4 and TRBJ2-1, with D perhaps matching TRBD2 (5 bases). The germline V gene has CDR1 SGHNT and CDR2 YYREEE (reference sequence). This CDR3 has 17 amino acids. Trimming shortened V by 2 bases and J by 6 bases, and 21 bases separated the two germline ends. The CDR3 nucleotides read TGTGCCAGCAGCTTTAGTACCCGGGGATCTATGAGCAATGAGCAGTTCTTC. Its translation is CASSFSTRGSMSNEQFF. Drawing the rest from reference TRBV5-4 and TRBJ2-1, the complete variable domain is ETGVTQSPTHLIKTRGQQVTLRCSSQSGHNTVSWYQQALGQGPQFIFQYYREEENGRGNFPPRFSGLQFPNYSSELNVNALELDDSALYLCASSFSTRGSMSNEQFFGPGTRLTVL.

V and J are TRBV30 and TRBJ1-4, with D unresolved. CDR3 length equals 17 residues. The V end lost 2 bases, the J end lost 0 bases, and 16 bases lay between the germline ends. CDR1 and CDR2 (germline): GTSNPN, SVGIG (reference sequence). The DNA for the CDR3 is TGTGCCTGGAGTCCAATCCTAGGAGGTGCAACTAATGAAAAACTGTTTTTT. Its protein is CAWSPILGGATNEKLFF.

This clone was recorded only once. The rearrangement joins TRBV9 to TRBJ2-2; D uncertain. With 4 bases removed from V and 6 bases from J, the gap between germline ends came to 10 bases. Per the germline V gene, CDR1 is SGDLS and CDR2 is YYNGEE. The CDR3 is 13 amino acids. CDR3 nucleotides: TGTGCCAGCAGCCCTTCGAGGCCCGGGGAGCTGTTTTTT. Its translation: CASSPSRPGELFF.

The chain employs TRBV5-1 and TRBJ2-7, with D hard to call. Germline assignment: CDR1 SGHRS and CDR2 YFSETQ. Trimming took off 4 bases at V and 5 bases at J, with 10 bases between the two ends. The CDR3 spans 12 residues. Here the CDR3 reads CASSPVGNEQYF. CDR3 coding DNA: TGCGCCAGCAGCCCTGTGGGGAACGAGCAGTACTTC.

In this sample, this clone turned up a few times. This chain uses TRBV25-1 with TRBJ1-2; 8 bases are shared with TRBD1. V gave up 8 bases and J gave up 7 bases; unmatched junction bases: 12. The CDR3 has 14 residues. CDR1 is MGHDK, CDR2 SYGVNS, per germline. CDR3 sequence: CASAAKGQGGGYTF. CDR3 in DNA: TGTGCCAGCGCTGCTAAAGGACAGGGCGGTGGCTACACCTTC.